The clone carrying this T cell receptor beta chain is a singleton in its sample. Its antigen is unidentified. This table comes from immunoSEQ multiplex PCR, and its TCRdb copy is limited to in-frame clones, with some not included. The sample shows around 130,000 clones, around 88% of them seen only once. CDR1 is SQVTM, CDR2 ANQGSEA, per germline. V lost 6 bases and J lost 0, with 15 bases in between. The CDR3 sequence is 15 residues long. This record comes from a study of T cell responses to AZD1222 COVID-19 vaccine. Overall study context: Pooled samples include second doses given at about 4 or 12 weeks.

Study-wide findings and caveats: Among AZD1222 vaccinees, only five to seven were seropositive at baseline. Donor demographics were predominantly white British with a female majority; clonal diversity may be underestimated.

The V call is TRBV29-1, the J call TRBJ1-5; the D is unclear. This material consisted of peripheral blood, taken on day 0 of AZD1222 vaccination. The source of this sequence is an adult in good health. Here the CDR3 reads CSVIDGPYSNQPQHF. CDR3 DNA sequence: TGCAGCGTCATTGACGGACCATATAGCAATCAGCCCCAGCATTTT.